Included here is one TCR beta chain sequence, with context. Its cognate antigen is unknown. The length of the CDR3 is 15 residues. V gave up 3 bases and J gave up 1 base, with 15 bases separating them. CDR1 and CDR2 from the germline V gene are GTSNPN and SVGIG (reference sequence). This sample was included in a study of long-term antiretroviral therapy in people with HIV. The run of the v3.0 immunoSEQ assay was at survey level. Only in-frame clones appear in the TCRdb table, and some are missing; sequencing was by immunoSEQ multiplex PCR. The table has approximately 15,000 clones, approximately 75% seen once. Findings and limits, study-wide: Control repertoires displayed wider CDR3 length ranges than the HIV repertoires.

J is TRBJ2-5 and V is TRBV30; D is ambiguous. This clonotype originated in a woman in her forties or fifties with HIV. Sequencing was performed on unsorted PBMCs, taken 1.5 years before starting antiretroviral therapy. CDR3 residues: CAWRKGSTTQETQYF. Here the CDR3 DNA reads TGTGCCTGGAGGAAGGGAAGTACGACCCAAGAGACCCAGTACTTC.